These T cell receptor beta chains were read from a single sample in a study of T cell repertoires in cytomegalovirus infection. TCRdb itself ran the reads through MiXCR, one entry per CDR3 protein. The repertoire consists of around 230,000 distinct CDR3 sequences, with under 8.5% occurring once and the leading ten covering 5.5% to 8%. Sequences were obtained from PBMCs. Receptors originate from a human donor in good health (CMV status not recorded). Some clones in this sample may be carry-over from other donors' samples. Each CDR3 is given with its conserved first and last residue.

V	CDR3
TRBV30	CAWSRNGYTF
TRBV4-2	CASSQGQSSSYEQYF
TRBV27	CASSLSIAPRDNEQFF
TRBV7-2	CASSLAVSYEQYF
TRBV28	CASSSPGRPSGANVLTF
TRBV7-2	CASSSGQGGNTEAFF
TRBV7-2	CASSLQAGNGDTQYF
TRBV19	CASSIRGASYEQYF
TRBV12-5	CASGFGQGRNSPLHF
TRBV3-1	CASSQVPTGSGNGYTF
TRBV2	CASSPTSGSYNEQFF
TRBV23-1	CASSQSEDSHMYNQPQHF
TRBV7-8	CASSPPEGRNTEAFF
TRBV24-1	CATSDPGQGAGNEQFF
TRBV7-2	CALKGGEDHNYGYTF
TRBV28	CASSPPALARGTQYF
TRBV9	CASSVGDRGGYTF
TRBV20-1	CSASLVAGSTDTQYF
TRBV20-1	CSAGGGWGNTIYF
TRBV28	CASSFNWNEKLFF
TRBV7-9	CASSSGKENQPQHF
TRBV27	CASSLLLSGANVLTF
TRBV29-1	CSVDGPPLYNEQFF